This T cell receptor (beta chain) was identified during a study of metastatic and nonmetastatic thyroid tumors. About the study: Thyroid patients, malignant and benign, had repertoires compared across blood and tumor or nodule tissue. General study results and limits: Benign nodules were reported to have significantly lower TCR beta diversity than malignant thyroid tumors, in blood and tumor.

In the study's own analysis: The study's classifier, a distant-metastasis tool for papillary thyroid cancer, was built using CDR3 differences across clinicopathological groups. TCRdb reprocessed the PCR reads via MiXCR. TCRdb's processing, not the authors', yielded these V and J calls. Of roughly 40,000 clones in the sample, about 17% were seen once. CDR1 and CDR2 (germline): MNHEY, SMNVEV (reference sequence). V was cut by 2 bases and J by 4 bases, with 15 bases left in between. The length of the CDR3 is 15 residues. Every patient was untreated before thyroid surgery. Comment on this clone: Its target is not known.

V gene TRBV27 combines with J gene TRBJ2-7; tentatively, D is TRBD2 (6 bases). Sequencing was carried out using blood. The clonotype comes from a female donor with papillary thyroid cancer or a benign thyroid nodule (not recorded which). Some clones in this sample may be carry-over from other donors' samples. The CDR3 is CASSLIGTRGYEQYF. The DNA of the CDR3 is TGTGCCAGCAGTTTAATTGGTACACGGGGGTACGAGCAGTACTTC.